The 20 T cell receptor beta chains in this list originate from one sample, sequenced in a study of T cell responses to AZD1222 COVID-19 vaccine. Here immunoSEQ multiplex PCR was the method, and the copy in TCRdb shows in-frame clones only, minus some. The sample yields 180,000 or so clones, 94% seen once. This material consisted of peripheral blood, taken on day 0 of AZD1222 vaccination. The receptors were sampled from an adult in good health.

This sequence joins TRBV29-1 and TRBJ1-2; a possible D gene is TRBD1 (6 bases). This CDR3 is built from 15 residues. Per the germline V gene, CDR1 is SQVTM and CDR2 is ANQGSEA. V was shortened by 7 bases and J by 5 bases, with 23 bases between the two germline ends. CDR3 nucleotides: TGCAGCGCCTATATTCAATCCAGGGGTGGGTATGGCTACACCTTC. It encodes CSAYIQSRGGYGYTF.

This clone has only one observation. The CDR3 region is CASSRNRGGTEAFF. The DNA for the CDR3 is TGTGCCAGCAGCCGAAACAGGGGTGGCACTGAAGCTTTCTTT. The chain employs TRBV3-1 (or the pseudogene TRBV3-2) and TRBJ1-1; 7 bases are shared with TRBD1. V trimming: 4 bases; J trimming: 4 bases; junction bases outside the gene matches: 6. This CDR3 contains 14 residues. Germline-derived CDR1 and CDR2 are LGHDT and YNNKEL (reference sequence).

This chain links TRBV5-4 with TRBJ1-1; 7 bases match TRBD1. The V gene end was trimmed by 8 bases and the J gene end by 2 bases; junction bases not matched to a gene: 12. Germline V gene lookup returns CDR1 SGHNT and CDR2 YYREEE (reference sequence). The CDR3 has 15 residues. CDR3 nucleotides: TGTGCCAGTATGGGGTTAGGGGGCGTCAACACTGAAGCTTTCTTT. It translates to CASMGLGGVNTEAFF.

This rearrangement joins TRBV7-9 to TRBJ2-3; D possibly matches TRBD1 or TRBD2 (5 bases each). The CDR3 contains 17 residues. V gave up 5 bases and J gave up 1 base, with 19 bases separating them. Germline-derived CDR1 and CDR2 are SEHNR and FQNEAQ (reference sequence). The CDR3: CASSLGVREEGTDTQYF. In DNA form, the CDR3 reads TGTGCCAGCAGCCTCGGGGTCAGGGAAGAGGGCACAGATACGCAGTATTTT.

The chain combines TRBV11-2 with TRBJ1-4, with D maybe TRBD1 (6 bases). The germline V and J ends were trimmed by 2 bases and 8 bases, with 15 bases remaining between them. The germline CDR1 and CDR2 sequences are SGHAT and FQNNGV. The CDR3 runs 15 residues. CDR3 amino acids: CASSLRRGPREKLFF. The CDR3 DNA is TGTGCCAGCAGCTTACGCAGGGGTCCTCGAGAAAAACTGTTTTTT.

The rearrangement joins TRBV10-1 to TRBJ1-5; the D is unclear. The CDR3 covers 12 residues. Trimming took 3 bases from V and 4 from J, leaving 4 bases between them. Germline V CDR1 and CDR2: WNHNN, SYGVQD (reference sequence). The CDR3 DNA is TGCGCCAGCAGTGATGGGAATCAGCCCCAGCATTTT. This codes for CASSDGNQPQHF.

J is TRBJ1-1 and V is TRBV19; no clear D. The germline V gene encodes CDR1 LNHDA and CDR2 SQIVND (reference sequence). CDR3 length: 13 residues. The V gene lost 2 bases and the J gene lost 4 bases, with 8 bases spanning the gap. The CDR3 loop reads CASSITDTTEAFF. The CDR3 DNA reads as TGTGCCAGTAGTATAACTGACACCACTGAAGCTTTCTTT.

The CDR3, as DNA: TGTGCCAGCAGTTTGCAGCGGACTGAAGCTTTCTTT. Its protein product is CASSLQRTEAFF. This chain joins TRBV12-3 or TRBV12-4 and TRBJ1-1; no firm D call. Between the trimmed V and J ends, which lost 3 bases and 5 bases, there was a span of 7 bases. CDR3 length equals 12 residues.

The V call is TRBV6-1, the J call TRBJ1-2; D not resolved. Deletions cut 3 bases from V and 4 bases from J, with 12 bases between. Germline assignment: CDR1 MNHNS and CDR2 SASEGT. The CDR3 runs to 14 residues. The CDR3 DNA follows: TGTGCCAGCAGTGATGGGTTCGGCAGCTATGGCTACACCTTC. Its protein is CASSDGFGSYGYTF.

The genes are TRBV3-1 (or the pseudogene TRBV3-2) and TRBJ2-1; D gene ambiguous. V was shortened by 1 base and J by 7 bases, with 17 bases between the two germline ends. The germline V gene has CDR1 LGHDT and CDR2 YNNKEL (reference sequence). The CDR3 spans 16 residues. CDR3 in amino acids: CASSQVATQGRNEQFF. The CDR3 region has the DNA TGTGCCAGCAGCCAAGTAGCAACCCAAGGAAGGAATGAGCAGTTCTTC.

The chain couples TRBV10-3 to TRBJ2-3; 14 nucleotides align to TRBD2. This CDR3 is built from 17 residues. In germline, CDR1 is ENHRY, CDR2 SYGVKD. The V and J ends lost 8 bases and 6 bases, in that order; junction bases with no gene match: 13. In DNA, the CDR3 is TGTGCCATCGCCTCCGGGGGACTAGCGGGAGTTTTGGATACGCAGTATTTT. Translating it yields CAIASGGLAGVLDTQYF.

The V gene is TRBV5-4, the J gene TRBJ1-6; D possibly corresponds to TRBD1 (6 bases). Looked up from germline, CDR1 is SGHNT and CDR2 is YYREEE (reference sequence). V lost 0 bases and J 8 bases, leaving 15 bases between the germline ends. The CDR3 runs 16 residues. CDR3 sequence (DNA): TGTGCCAGCAGCTTGGCCGAGTGGGGGGCACATTCACCCCTCCACTTT. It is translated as CASSLAEWGAHSPLHF.

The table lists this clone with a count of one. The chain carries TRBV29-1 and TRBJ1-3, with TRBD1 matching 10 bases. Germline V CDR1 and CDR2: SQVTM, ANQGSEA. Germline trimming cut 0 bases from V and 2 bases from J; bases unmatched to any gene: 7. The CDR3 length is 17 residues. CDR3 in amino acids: CSVEDPGQGRPGNTIYF. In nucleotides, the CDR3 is TGCAGCGTTGAAGACCCGGGACAGGGGAGACCTGGAAACACCATATATTTT.

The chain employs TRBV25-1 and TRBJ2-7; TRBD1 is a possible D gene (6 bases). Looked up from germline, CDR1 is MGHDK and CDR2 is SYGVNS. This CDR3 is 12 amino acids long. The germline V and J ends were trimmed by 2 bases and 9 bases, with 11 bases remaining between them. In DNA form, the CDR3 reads TGTGCCAGCAGTGAAGGGGGCCGGGGGCAGTACTTC. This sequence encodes CASSEGGRGQYF.

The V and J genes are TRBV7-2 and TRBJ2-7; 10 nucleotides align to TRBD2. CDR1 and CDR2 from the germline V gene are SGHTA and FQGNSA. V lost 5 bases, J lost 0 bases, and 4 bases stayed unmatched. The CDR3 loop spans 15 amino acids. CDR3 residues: CASSRTSGSSYEQYF. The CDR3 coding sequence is TGTGCCAGCAGCCGGACTAGCGGAAGCTCCTACGAGCAGTACTTC.

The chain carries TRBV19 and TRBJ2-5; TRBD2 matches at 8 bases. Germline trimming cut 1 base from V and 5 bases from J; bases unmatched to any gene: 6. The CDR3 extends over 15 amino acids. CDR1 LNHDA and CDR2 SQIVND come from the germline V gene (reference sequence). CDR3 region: CASSIGGLVGETQYF. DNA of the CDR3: TGTGCCAGTAGTATAGGGGGACTAGTCGGTGAGACCCAGTACTTC.

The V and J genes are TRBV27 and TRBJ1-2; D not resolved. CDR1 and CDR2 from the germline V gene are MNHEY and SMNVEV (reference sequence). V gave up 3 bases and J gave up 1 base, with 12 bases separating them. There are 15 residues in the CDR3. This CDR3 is CASSLALTDNYGYTF. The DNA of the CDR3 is TGTGCCAGCAGTTTGGCATTGACGGATAACTATGGCTACACCTTC.

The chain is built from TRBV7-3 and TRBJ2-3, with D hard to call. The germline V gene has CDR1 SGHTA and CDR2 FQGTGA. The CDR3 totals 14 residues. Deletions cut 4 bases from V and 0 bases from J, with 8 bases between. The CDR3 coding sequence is TGTGCCAGCAGCTCCTCGTTTAGCACAGATACGCAGTATTTT. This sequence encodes CASSSSFSTDTQYF.

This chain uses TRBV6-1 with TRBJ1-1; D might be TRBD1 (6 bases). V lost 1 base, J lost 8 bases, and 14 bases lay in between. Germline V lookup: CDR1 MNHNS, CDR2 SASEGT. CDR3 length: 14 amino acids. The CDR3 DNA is TGTGCCAGCAGTGAAGACCCTGACAGGTCCGAAGCTTTCTTT. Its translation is CASSEDPDRSEAFF.

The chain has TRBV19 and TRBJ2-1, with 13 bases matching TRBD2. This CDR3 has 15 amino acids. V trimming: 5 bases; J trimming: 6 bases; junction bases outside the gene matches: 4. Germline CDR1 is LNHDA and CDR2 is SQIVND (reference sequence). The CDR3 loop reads CASSFTSGRGNEQFF. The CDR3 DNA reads TGTGCCAGTAGTTTTACTAGCGGGAGGGGCAATGAGCAGTTCTTC.